The next 22 T cell receptor beta chains were all read from a single sample in a study of cytomegalovirus exposure and HLA in healthy donors. 13 Jbeta primers and 60 Vbeta primers were used for the PCR. The data were produced by immunoSEQ multiplex PCR, yet TCRdb's version contains in-frame clones alone and is incomplete. The sample yields 70,000 to 100,000 clones, 80% seen once. Sequencing input: PBMCs. The receptors originated from a young man in good health and CMV-seronegative.

The CDR3 sequence is CASSLGEDQPQHF. The CDR3 nucleotides are TGCGCCAGCAGCTTGGGCGAAGATCAGCCCCAGCATTTT. This rearrangement joins TRBV5-1 to TRBJ1-5, with D uncertain. Looked up from germline, CDR1 is SGHRS and CDR2 is YFSETQ. The CDR3 runs to 13 residues. V lost 0 bases and J 5 bases, leaving 6 bases between the germline ends. The variable domain in full, completed from reference TRBV5-1 and TRBJ1-5, reads KAGVTQTPRYLIKTRGQQVTLSCSPISGHRSVSWYQQTPGQGLQFLFEYFSETQRNKGNFPGRFSGRQFSNSRSEMNVSTLELGDSALYLCASSLGEDQPQHFGDGTRLSIL.

The chain couples TRBV6-1 to TRBJ2-7, with D uncertain. Germline CDR1 is MNHNS and CDR2 is SASEGT. This CDR3 comprises 15 residues. Trimming took 2 bases from V and 9 from J, leaving 20 bases between them. The CDR3 reads CASSEIPKRFTGQYF. DNA of the CDR3: TGTGCCAGCAGTGAAATCCCGAAACGGTTTACTGGGCAGTACTTC.

Only one count was recorded for this clone. The J gene is TRBJ2-5, the V gene TRBV4-1; 10 bases line up with TRBD2. CDR3 size: 18 residues. V shed 1 base and J 4 bases; nucleotides not matched to a gene: 12. The V gene's germline CDR1 is MGHRA and CDR2 YSYEKL. CDR3 protein: CASSQGGSPAGGLETQYF. DNA for the CDR3: TGCGCCAGCAGCCAAGGCGGGTCTCCAGCGGGGGGGTTAGAGACCCAGTACTTC.

The chain carries TRBV5-1 and TRBJ1-1, with TRBD1 matching 9 bases. With V trimmed by 0 bases and J by 4 bases, 4 bases remained unmatched. The germline V gene encodes CDR1 SGHRS and CDR2 YFSETQ. The CDR3 covers 15 residues. The CDR3 coding sequence is TGCGCCAGCAGCTTGGAACAGGGGGCAGTCACTGAAGCTTTCTTT. It translates to CASSLEQGAVTEAFF. The whole variable domain, remainder taken from reference TRBV5-1 and TRBJ1-1, is KAGVTQTPRYLIKTRGQQVTLSCSPISGHRSVSWYQQTPGQGLQFLFEYFSETQRNKGNFPGRFSGRQFSNSRSEMNVSTLELGDSALYLCASSLEQGAVTEAFFGQGTRLTVV.

This chain connects TRBV7-9 to TRBJ1-2; no firm D call. Germline values: CDR1 SEHNR, CDR2 FQNEAQ (reference sequence). Trimming stripped 4 bases from V and 0 bases from J, with 12 bases between. CDR3 size: 15 residues. This chain's CDR3 is CASSYGSAANYGYTF. The CDR3 nucleotides read TGTGCCAGCAGCTACGGATCGGCGGCTAACTATGGCTACACCTTC.

CDR3 sequence reads: CASSMTGVGSYEQYF. DNA for the CDR3: TGTGCCAGCAGCATGACAGGAGTAGGCTCCTACGAGCAGTACTTC. V usage is TRBV7-2 and J usage is TRBJ2-5; D perhaps matches TRBD1 (6 bases). The DNA matches TRBJ2-7 better at its end, which makes the J call doubtful. Germline CDR1 reads SGHTA; CDR2 reads FQGNSA. This CDR3 spans 15 amino acids.

The DNA for the CDR3 is TGTGCCAGCAGCGCCTCCAGAACATTGAACACTGAAGCTTTCTTT. This encodes CASSASRTLNTEAFF. V is TRBV9 and J is TRBJ1-1; no definite D call. CDR1 and CDR2 (germline): SGDLS, YYNGEE. This CDR3 has 15 residues. V shed 3 bases and J shed 0 bases, with 12 bases lying between them.

The rearrangement links TRBV10-3 to TRBJ1-1; 7 bases agree with TRBD1. Germline CDR1 and CDR2: ENHRY and SYGVKD. The CDR3 extends over 14 amino acids. V was clipped by 7 bases and J by 6 bases; unmatched bases: 11. The CDR3 loop reads CAITKTGYSAEAFF. The CDR3 coding sequence is TGTGCCATCACCAAGACAGGGTATAGCGCTGAAGCTTTCTTT.

The chain uses TRBV19 and TRBJ2-3; D is uncertain. The CDR3 contains 14 residues. In germline, CDR1 is LNHDA, CDR2 SQIVND (reference sequence). Trimming pared 0 bases from V and 0 bases from J, leaving 4 bases between. In DNA, the CDR3 is TGTGCCAGTAGTATAGATGGCAGCACAGATACGCAGTATTTT. Amino acid sequence: CASSIDGSTDTQYF.

The chain is built from TRBV19 and TRBJ1-1; perhaps TRBD1 as D (5 bases). The V and J ends lost 2 bases and 0 bases respectively, with 16 bases between them. The CDR3 contains 17 residues. Per germline, CDR1 LNHDA and CDR2 SQIVND (reference sequence). In DNA form, the CDR3 reads TGTGCCAGTAGTATAAATAGGGGCATCGCTGTGAACACTGAAGCTTTCTTT. Amino acid sequence: CASSINRGIAVNTEAFF.

V is TRBV5-6 and J is TRBJ1-4; a possible D gene is TRBD1 (6 bases). V lost 4 bases to trimming and J lost 4 bases, with 14 bases between them. CDR1 is SGHDT and CDR2 is YYEEEE in the germline V gene. This CDR3 has 15 amino acids. CDR3 loop: CASSQQGLGNEKLFF. The CDR3 coding sequence is TGTGCCAGCAGCCAGCAGGGGCTCGGTAATGAAAAACTGTTTTTT.

The chain has TRBV5-1 and TRBJ1-2, with 8 bases matching TRBD1. CDR1 is SGHRS and CDR2 is YFSETQ in the germline V gene. V gave up 4 bases and J gave up 1 base; unmatched junction bases: 3. This CDR3 contains 14 residues. The CDR3 DNA follows: TGCGCCAGCAGCGAGGGACAGGATAACTATGGCTACACCTTC. It translates to CASSEGQDNYGYTF. Full variable domain (outside the CDR3, taken from reference TRBV5-1 and TRBJ1-2): KAGVTQTPRYLIKTRGQQVTLSCSPISGHRSVSWYQQTPGQGLQFLFEYFSETQRNKGNFPGRFSGRQFSNSRSEMNVSTLELGDSALYLCASSEGQDNYGYTFGSGTRLTVV.

V is TRBV7-9 and J is TRBJ2-3, with D perhaps matching TRBD2 (7 bases). The CDR3 spans 16 residues. Germline V gives CDR1 SEHNR, CDR2 FQNEAQ (reference sequence). Trimming cost V 5 bases and J 6 bases, with 21 bases left between them. CDR3 loop: CASSAWGGRGVDTQYF. CDR3 sequence (DNA): TGTGCCAGCAGCGCCTGGGGGGGCCGGGGGGTCGATACGCAGTATTTT.

The J gene is TRBJ1-3, the V gene TRBV10-1; TRBD1 matches at 8 bases. V was clipped by 6 bases and J by 0 bases; unmatched bases: 4. The CDR3 is 15 residues long. Per the germline V gene, CDR1 is WNHNN and CDR2 is SYGVQD (reference sequence). In nucleotides, the CDR3 is TGCGCCAGCAGCCCGGGACAGGACTCTGGAAACACCATATATTTT. It specifies CASSPGQDSGNTIYF.

This clone occurred once. The gene calls are TRBV7-2 and TRBJ2-7; TRBD2 agrees at 13 bases. Unmatched junction bases numbered 10, after V lost 2 bases and J lost 6 bases. The CDR3 runs 17 residues. Germline V gives CDR1 SGHTA, CDR2 FQGNSA. In DNA form, the CDR3 reads TGTGCCAGCAGCTTATCACTAGCGGGGGGGGCCTACGGCGAGCAGTACTTC. Residues: CASSLSLAGGAYGEQYF.

This sequence joins TRBV18 and TRBJ1-2, with a weak D call TRBD1 (5 bases). Germline loops: CDR1 KGHSH, CDR2 LQKENI. This CDR3 spans 12 amino acids. V was shortened by 4 bases and J by 8 bases, with 11 bases between the two germline ends. DNA for the CDR3: TGTGCCAGCTCACTTGACAGTGAAGGCTACACCTTC. This sequence encodes CASSLDSEGYTF.

The chain uses TRBV5-1 and TRBJ1-2, with a weak D call TRBD1 (5 bases). This CDR3 comprises 15 residues. V was pared by 0 bases and J by 4 bases, with 13 bases between. CDR1 is SGHRS, CDR2 YFSETQ, per germline. CDR3 amino acids: CASSLGAGSFYGYTF. In DNA, the CDR3 is TGCGCCAGCAGCTTGGGTGCAGGGTCCTTCTATGGCTACACCTTC.

The genes are TRBV19 and TRBJ1-4, with 7 bases matching TRBD1. V gave up 11 bases and J gave up 4 bases; unmatched junction bases: 7. The CDR3 runs 13 residues. Germline CDR1 and CDR2: LNHDA and SQIVND (reference sequence). In DNA, the CDR3 is TGTGCCGGCTCGACAGGGAATAATGAAAAACTGTTTTTT. Residues: CAGSTGNNEKLFF.

The CDR3 bases are TGTGCCAGCAGCTTTCCACCGGGACAGGGGAAGAACACCATATATTTT. Translation gives CASSFPPGQGKNTIYF. This chain links TRBV5-6 with TRBJ1-3, with TRBD1 identical over 10 bases. V was pared by 2 bases and J by 7 bases, with 9 bases of the junction left unmatched. The CDR3 contains 16 residues. In germline, CDR1 is SGHDT, CDR2 YYEEEE.

This clone showed up just a few times. This chain uses TRBV11-3 with TRBJ2-2, with TRBD1 identical over 10 bases. After removal of 5 bases from V and 4 bases from J, the junction contained 4 bases not matched to a gene. This CDR3 has 15 amino acids. Germline assignment: CDR1 SGHNT and CDR2 YENEEA. The CDR3 region is CASSIGTGATGELFF. CDR3 bases: TGTGCCAGCAGCATCGGGACAGGGGCCACCGGGGAGCTGTTTTTT.

This chain links TRBV6-1 with TRBJ1-5; tentatively, D is TRBD1 (5 bases). The germline V gene encodes CDR1 MNHNS and CDR2 SASEGT. V shed 5 bases and J shed 7 bases, with 12 bases lying between them. The CDR3 covers 13 residues. The CDR3 bases are TGTGCCAGCAGTTATTCCAGGGTCCAGCCCCAGCATTTT. Its protein product is CASSYSRVQPQHF.

V is TRBV18 and J is TRBJ2-7, with D tentatively TRBD2 (5 bases). Germline assignment: CDR1 KGHSH and CDR2 LQKENI. The CDR3 has 17 amino acids. Trimming stripped 3 bases from V and 2 bases from J, with 20 bases between. The CDR3 coding sequence is TGTGCCAGCTCACCCTCGGAGGCTATGGCGCCCACCTACGAGCAGTACTTC. This translates into CASSPSEAMAPTYEQYF.